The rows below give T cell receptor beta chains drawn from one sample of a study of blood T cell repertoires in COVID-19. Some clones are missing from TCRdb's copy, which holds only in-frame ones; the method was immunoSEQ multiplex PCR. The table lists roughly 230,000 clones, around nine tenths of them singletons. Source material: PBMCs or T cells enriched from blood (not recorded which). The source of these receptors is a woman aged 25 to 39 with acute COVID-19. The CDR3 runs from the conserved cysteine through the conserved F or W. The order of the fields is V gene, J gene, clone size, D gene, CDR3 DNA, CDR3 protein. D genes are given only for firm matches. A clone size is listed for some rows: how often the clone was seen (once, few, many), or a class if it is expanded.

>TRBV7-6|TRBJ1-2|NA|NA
TGTGCCAGCAGCTTAGGCAGGGGAAGTGGGTATGGCTACACCTTC
CASSLGRGSGYGYTF
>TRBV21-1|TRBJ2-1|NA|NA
TGTGCCAGCACTTTCTCTATGCCTTACAATGAGCAGTTCTTC
CASTFSMPYNEQFF
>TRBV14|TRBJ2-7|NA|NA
TGTGCCAGCAGCCATACCGGGACATCACCCTACGAGCAGTACTTC
CASSHTGTSPYEQYF
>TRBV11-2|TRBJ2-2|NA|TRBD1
TGTGCCACCTGGACAGGAGCGAACACCGGGGAGCTGTTTTTT
CATWTGANTGELFF
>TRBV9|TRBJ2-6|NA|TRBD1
TGTGCCAGCAGCCCCAGACAGGGGTATTTTTCTGGGGCCAACGTCCTGACTTTC
CASSPRQGYFSGANVLTF
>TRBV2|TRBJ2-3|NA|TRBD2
TGTGCCAGCAGAAGGACTAGCGGGGGCACAGATACGCAGTATTTT
CASRRTSGGTDTQYF
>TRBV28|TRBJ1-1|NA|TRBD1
TGTGCCAGCAGTACCGGGACAGGGGACACTGAAGCTTTCTTT
CASSTGTGDTEAFF
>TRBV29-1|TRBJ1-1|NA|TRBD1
TGCAGCGTTGACCGGGCAGGGGGCCTGATGAGCACTGAAGCTTTCTTT
CSVDRAGGLMSTEAFF
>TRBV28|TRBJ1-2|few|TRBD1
TGTGCCAGCAGTCAAATAACAGGGGGCGCGGGCTATGGCTACACCTTC
CASSQITGGAGYGYTF
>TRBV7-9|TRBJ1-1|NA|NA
TGTGCCAGCACCACCGAGCGGGGCCCTATGAACACTGAAGCTTTCTTT
CASTTERGPMNTEAFF
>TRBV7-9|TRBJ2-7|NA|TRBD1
TGTGCCAGCAGCTTGGGACAGAATAAGTACGAGCAGTACTTC
CASSLGQNKYEQYF
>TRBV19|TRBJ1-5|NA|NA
TGTGCCAGTAGTATAGTAACAGATAGCAATCAGCCCCAGCATTTT
CASSIVTDSNQPQHF
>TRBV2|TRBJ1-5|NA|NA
TGTGCCAGCAGTGAAACGGGCAATCAGCCCCAGCATTTT
CASSETGNQPQHF
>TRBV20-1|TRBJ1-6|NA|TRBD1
TGCAGTGCTAGTTCACAGGGGGCAGACTCACCCCTCCACTTT
CSASSQGADSPLHF
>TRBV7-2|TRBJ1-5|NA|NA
TGTGCCAGCAGCCCCGTGAGGGATCAGCCCCAGCATTTT
CASSPVRDQPQHF
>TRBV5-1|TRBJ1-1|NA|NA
TGCGCCAGCAGCTCGCAACAGGGAACCAACACTGAAGCTTTCTTT
CASSSQQGTNTEAFF
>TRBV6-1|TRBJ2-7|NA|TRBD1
TGTGCCAGCAGTGAATGGGGGACAGTCTACGAGCAGTACTTC
CASSEWGTVYEQYF
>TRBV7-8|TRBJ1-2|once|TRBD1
TGTGCCAGCACCCTCGGCACCACAGGGGGCTTTGGCTATGGCTACACCTTC
CASTLGTTGGFGYGYTF